The 8 T cell receptor beta chains given below trace back to one sample, sequenced in a study of beta chain features in type 1 diabetes. The whole isolated RNA underwent reverse transcription, so sequencing captured expressed TCRB transcripts. Some clones are missing from TCRdb's copy, which holds only in-frame ones; the method was immunoSEQ multiplex PCR. The sample gives around 300,000 clones, about 15% of which show up once; 0.015% to 0.017% is in the top ten. Their antigens remain unidentified. Whole-study results and caveats: Among all four CD4+ subsets, Type 1 diabetes patients had TCRB CDR3s that were moderately but significantly shorter.

Material for sequencing was naive CD4+ T cells from blood. Receptors were obtained from a man in his late teens or twenties with type 1 diabetes.

A few counts support this clone. This chain connects TRBV7-9 to TRBJ2-1; the D is unclear. V was clipped by 4 bases and J by 15 bases, with 19 bases between them. Looked up from germline, CDR1 is SEHNR and CDR2 is FQNEAQ (reference sequence). This CDR3 is built from 13 residues. CDR3 sequence (DNA): TGTGCCAGCAGCTCCCCATCCCTGGGCTGGCCGTTCTTC. This sequence encodes CASSSPSLGWPFF.

The gene calls are TRBV5-4 and TRBJ2-6, with no clear D. Trimming removed 3 bases from V and 0 bases from J, with 7 bases in between. This CDR3 is 15 amino acids long. The germline V gene has CDR1 SGHNT and CDR2 YYREEE (reference sequence). The CDR3 coding sequence is TGTGCCAGCAGCTGGCAGTACTCTGGGGCCAACGTCCTGACTTTC. It codes for CASSWQYSGANVLTF.

This rearrangement joins TRBV5-6 to TRBJ2-7; 13 nucleotides align to TRBD2. V dropped 4 bases and J dropped 4; count of bases not matched to a gene: 2. CDR1 SGHDT and CDR2 YYEEEE come from the germline V gene. CDR3 length: 14 amino acids. The CDR3 coding sequence is TGTGCCAGCAGCCGGACTAGCGGGAGTTACGAGCAGTACTTC. Translated: CASSRTSGSYEQYF.

The chain carries TRBV30 and TRBJ2-7; TRBD2 might be the D (5 bases). Germline CDR1 is GTSNPN and CDR2 is SVGIG (reference sequence). CDR3 length: 11 residues. V lost 0 bases and J lost 6, with 6 bases in between. CDR3 coding DNA: TGTGCCTGGAGTGTAGGGAGCGAGCAGTACTTC. Amino acids: CAWSVGSEQYF. Supplemented by reference TRBV30 and TRBJ2-7, the full variable domain reads SQTIHQWPATLVQPVGSPLSLECTVEGTSNPNLYWYRQAAGRGLQLLFYSVGIGQISSEVPQNLSASRPQDRQFILSSKKLLLSDSGFYLCAWSVGSEQYFGPGTRLTVT.

The chain joins TRBV29-1 to TRBJ2-1; D ambiguous. The germline CDR1 and CDR2 sequences are SQVTM and ANQGSEA. Trimming stripped 0 bases from V and 3 bases from J, with 6 bases between. The CDR3 covers 13 residues. The CDR3 sequence is CSVEDPGYNEQFF. The CDR3 coding sequence is TGCAGCGTTGAAGACCCCGGCTACAATGAGCAGTTCTTC.

This clone was picked up a small number of times. This chain joins TRBV11-2 and TRBJ2-2, with 15 bases identical to TRBD2. The germline gives CDR1 SGHAT, CDR2 FQNNGV. The CDR3 extends over 16 amino acids. Trimming took 5 bases from V and 5 from J; bases not matched to a gene: 3. The CDR3 loop is CASSQGTSGRTGELFF. The CDR3 region has the DNA TGTGCCAGCAGCCAAGGGACTAGCGGGAGGACCGGGGAGCTGTTTTTT.

There are a few counts of this clone. The genes are TRBV7-2 and TRBJ1-1; D is undetermined. CDR3 length equals 12 residues. Germline CDR1 SGHTA, CDR2 FQGNSA. Trimming left V 1 base short and J 5 bases short, with 5 bases between. The CDR3 reads CASSLVRTEAFF. In DNA form, the CDR3 reads TGTGCCAGCAGCTTAGTCCGGACTGAAGCTTTCTTT.

This clone appeared a few times. V usage is TRBV27 and J usage is TRBJ2-4; 8 nucleotides agree with TRBD1. CDR1 is MNHEY and CDR2 is SMNVEV in the germline V gene (reference sequence). This CDR3 contains 14 residues. V was clipped by 7 bases and J by 6 bases; unmatched bases: 8. The CDR3 protein is CASKTGGSGNIQYF. CDR3 in DNA: TGTGCCAGCAAAACAGGGGGTAGTGGAAACATTCAGTACTTC.